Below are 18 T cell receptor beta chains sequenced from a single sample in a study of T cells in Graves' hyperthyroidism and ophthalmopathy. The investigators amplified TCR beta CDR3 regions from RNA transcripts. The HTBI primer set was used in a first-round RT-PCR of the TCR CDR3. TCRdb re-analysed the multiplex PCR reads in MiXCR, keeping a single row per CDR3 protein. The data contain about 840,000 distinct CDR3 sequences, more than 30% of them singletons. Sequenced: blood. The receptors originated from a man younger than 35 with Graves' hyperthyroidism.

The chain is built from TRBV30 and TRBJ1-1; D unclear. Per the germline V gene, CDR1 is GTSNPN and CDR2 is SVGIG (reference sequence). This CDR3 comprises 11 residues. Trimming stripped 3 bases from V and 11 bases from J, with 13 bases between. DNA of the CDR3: TGTGCCTGGAGCGTAGGGTTGAGCGCTTTCTTT. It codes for CAWSVGLSAFF.

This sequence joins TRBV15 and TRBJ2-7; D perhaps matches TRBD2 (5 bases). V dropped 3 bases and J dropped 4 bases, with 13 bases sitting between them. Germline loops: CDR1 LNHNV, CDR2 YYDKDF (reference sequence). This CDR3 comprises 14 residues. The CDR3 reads CATSRTGILYEQYF. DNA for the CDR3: TGTGCCACCAGCAGGACCGGGATTTTATACGAGCAGTACTTC.

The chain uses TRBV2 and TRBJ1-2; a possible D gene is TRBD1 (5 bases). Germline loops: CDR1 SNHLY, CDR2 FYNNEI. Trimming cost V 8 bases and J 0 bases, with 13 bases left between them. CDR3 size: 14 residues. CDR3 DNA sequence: TGTGCCAGCGTTGAACAGGAGCCTAACTATGGCTACACCTTC. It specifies CASVEQEPNYGYTF.

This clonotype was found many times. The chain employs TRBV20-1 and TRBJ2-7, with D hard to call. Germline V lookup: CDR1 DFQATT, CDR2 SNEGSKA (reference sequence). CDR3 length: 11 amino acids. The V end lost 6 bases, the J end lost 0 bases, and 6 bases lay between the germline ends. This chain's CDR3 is CSARGSYEQYF. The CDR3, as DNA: TGCAGTGCGCGAGGCTCCTACGAGCAGTACTTC.

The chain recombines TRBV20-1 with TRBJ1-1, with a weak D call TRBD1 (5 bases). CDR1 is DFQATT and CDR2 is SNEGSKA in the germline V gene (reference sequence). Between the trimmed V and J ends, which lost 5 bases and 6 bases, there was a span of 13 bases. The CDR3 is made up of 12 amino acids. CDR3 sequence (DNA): TGCAGTGCTGCTCTAAGGGGCGCTGAAGCTTTCTTT. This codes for CSAALRGAEAFF.

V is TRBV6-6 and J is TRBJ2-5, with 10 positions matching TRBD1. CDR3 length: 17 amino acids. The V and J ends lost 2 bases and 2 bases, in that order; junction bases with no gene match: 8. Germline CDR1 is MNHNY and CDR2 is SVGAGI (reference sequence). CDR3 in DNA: TGTGCCAGCAGTTACCTGAACCCGGACAGGGGGCAAGAGACCCAGTACTTC. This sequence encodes CASSYLNPDRGQETQYF.

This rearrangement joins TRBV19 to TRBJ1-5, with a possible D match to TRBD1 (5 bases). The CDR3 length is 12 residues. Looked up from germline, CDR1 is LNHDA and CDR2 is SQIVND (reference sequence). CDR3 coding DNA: TGTGCTAGAAAGGACACAAATCAGCCCCAGCATTTT. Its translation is CARKDTNQPQHF.

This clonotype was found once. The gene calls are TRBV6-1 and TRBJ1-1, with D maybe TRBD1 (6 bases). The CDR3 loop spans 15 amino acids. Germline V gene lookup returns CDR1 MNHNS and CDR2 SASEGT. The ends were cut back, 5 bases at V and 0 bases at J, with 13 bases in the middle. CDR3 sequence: CASSIQGVMNTEAFF. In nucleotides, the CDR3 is TGTGCCAGCAGTATACAGGGTGTAATGAACACTGAAGCTTTCTTT.

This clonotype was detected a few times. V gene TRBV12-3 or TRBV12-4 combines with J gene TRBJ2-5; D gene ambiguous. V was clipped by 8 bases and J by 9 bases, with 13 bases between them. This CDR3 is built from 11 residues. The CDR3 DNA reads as TGTGCCAGCGCATTGGACGAGGCCCAGTACTTC. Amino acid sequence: CASALDEAQYF.

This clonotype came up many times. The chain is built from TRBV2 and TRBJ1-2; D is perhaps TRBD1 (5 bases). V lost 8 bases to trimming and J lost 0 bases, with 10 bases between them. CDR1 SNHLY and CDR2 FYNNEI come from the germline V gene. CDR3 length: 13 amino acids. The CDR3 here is CASDGGSNYGYTF. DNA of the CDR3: TGTGCCAGCGACGGGGGGTCTAACTATGGCTACACCTTC.

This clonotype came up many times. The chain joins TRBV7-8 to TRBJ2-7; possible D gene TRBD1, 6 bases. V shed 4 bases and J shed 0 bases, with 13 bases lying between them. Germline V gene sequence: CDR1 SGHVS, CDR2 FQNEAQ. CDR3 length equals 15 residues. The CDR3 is CASSWAGALSYEQYF. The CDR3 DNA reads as TGTGCCAGCAGCTGGGCAGGGGCCCTCTCCTACGAGCAGTACTTC.

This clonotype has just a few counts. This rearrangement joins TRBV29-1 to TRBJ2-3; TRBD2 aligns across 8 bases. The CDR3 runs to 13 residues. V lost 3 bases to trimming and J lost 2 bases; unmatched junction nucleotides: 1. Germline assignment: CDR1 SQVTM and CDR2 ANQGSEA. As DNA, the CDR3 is TGCAGCGTTGACGGGGGGGCCACAGATACGCAGTATTTT. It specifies CSVDGGATDTQYF.

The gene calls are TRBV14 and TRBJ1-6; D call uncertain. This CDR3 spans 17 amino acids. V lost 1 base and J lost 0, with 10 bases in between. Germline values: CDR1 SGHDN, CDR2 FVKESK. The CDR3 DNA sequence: TGTGCCAGCAGCCAAGGAACGTGGGGCTCCTATAATTCACCCCTCCACTTT. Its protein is CASSQGTWGSYNSPLHF.

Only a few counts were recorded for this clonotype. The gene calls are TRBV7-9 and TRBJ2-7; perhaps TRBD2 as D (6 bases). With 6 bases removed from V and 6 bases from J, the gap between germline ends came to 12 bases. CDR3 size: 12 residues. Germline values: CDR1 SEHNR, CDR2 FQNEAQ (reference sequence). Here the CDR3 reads CASRGGTPEQYF. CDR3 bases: TGTGCCAGCAGAGGCGGGACCCCCGAGCAGTACTTC.

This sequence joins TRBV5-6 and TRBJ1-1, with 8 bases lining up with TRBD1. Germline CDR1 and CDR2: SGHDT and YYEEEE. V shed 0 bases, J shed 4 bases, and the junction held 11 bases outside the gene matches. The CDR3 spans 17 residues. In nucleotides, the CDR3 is TGTGCCAGCAGCTTGGCGGCAGGGGGCCGGATAGTCACTGAAGCTTTCTTT. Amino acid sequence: CASSLAAGGRIVTEAFF. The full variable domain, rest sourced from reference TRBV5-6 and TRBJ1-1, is DAGVTQSPTHLIKTRGQQVTLRCSPKSGHDTVSWYQQALGQGPQFIFQYYEEEERQRGNFPDRFSGHQFPNYSSELNVNALLLGDSALYLCASSLAAGGRIVTEAFFGQGTRLTVV.

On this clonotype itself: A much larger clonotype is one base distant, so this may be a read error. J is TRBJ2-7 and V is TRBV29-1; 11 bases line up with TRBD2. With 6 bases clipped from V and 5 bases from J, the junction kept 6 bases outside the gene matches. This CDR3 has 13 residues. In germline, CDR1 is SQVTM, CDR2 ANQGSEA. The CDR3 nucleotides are TGCAGCGTCGCGGGACTAGCGGTCAACGAGCAGTACTTC. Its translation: CSVAGLAVNEQYF.

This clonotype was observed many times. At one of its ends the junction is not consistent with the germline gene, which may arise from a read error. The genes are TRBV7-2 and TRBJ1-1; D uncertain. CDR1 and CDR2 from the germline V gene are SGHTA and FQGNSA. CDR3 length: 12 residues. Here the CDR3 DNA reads TGTGCCAGCACCTCGCTGAAGACTGAAGCTTTCTTT. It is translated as CASTSLKTEAFF. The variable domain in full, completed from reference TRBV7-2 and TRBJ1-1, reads GAGVSQSPSNKVTEKGKDVELRCDPISGHTALYWYRQSLGQGLEFLIYFQGNSAPDKSGLPSDRFSAERTGGSVSTLTIQRTQQEDSAVYLCASTSLKTEAFFGQGTRLTVV.

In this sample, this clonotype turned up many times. The CDR3 protein is CASSEPGTDYGYTF. The CDR3 DNA follows: TGTGCCAGCAGCGAACCCGGGACGGACTATGGCTACACCTTC. J is TRBJ1-2 and V is TRBV5-8, with D perhaps matching TRBD1 (5 bases). Trimming removed 4 bases from V and 3 bases from J, with 13 bases in between. Germline values: CDR1 SGHTS, CDR2 YDEGEE. The CDR3 runs to 14 residues. Full variable domain (missing parts from reference TRBV5-8 and TRBJ1-2): EAGVTQSPTHLIKTRGQQATLRCSPISGHTSVYWYQQALGLGLQFLLWYDEGEERNRGNFPPRFSGRQFPNYSSELNVNALELEDSALYLCASSEPGTDYGYTFGSGTRLTVV.